This T cell receptor (beta chain) was identified in a study of regulatory dendritic cells for organ transplantation (dated by TCRdb to the late 2010s). Turning to the overall study: Before and after allostimulation with regulatory or mature dendritic cells, TCRbeta repertoires were sequenced from sorted naive and memory CD4+ and CD8+ T cells. General findings and caveats noted by the study authors: Allostimulation expanded memory CD8+ clones in both subjects, but regulatory dendritic cells appeared to induce more limited expansion than mature dendritic cells. Among the resting subsets, memory CD8+ T cells contained the most alloreactive TCR clonotypes. Only a couple of subjects were sequenced, and the authors noted considerable between-individual heterogeneity in the alloreactive memory CD8+ T cell pool. Naive CD4+ and CD8+ T cells showed highly diverse repertoires, whereas memory cells were less diverse and memory CD8+ cells were the most oligoclonal.

FACS was used to sort naive T cells as CD45RA+ cells and memory T cells as CD45RO+ CD4+ or CD8+ cells. The T cells used for TCR sequencing were obtained from a couple of healthy control subjects. Unstimulated sorted T cell subsets served as baseline controls for the mixed lymphocyte reactions. Genomic DNA was extracted with the Qiagen DNeasy Blood & Tissue Kit. In the germline V gene, CDR1 corresponds to MRHNA and CDR2 to SNTAGT. From the cysteine up to the phenylalanine, the CDR3 has a length of 13 residues. Left in the record is the CDR3 DNA by itself, 39 bases read in frame from the first base. V and J lose 0 bases and 2 bases, and a span of 4 bases separates them. With respect to this clone: This clone's antigen is unknown. No much larger clone exists at a distance of one base, and base qualities are not known.

TCRbeta CDR3 regions were amplified by multiplexed two-step PCR using Vbeta-specific forward primers and Jbeta-specific reverse primers. Through the immunoSEQ service, the TCRbeta libraries were run on an Illumina instrument for sequencing. In the paper's pipeline: IMGT annotation was used to assign V, D and J genes, and synthetic CDR3 analogues were used to correct the counts for multiplex PCR bias. In the immunoSEQ Analyzer, repertoire clonality was calculated as one minus normalized Shannon entropy. Clonal expansion was defined using Fisher's exact test with Benjamini-Hochberg false discovery rate control and a two-tailed threshold of P<0.01. The clones in this table, taken by TCRdb from immuneACCESS, are in-frame only. Not every clone is retained; where verified, under half of the shortfall comes from an unresolved V gene, and the cause of the rest is unknown. The V and J calls and clone size are taken from that table; D and trimming were inferred from the DNA. This sample lists about 29,000 clones; around 79% were detected once. The top ten clonotypes cover less than 2.5% of the sample.

The clonotype originates from a human donor in good health. Source material: memory CD4+ T cells from blood. Per the publication, the cell subset or site label means: CD45RO+ memory T cells. The chain joins TRBV6-4 to TRBJ1-1; the D gene identity is not certain. The DNA sequence is as follows: TGTGCCAGCAGTGACTCGGACAACACTGAAGCTTTCTTT. The translation is CASSDSDNTEAFF.